This T cell receptor beta chain was retrieved from a study of OX40 agonist ivuxolimab in advanced cancers. Study overall: Each dose-escalation patient presented with hepatocellular carcinoma, melanoma, renal cell or head and neck cancer. Two patients with cutaneous melanoma and one with hepatocellular carcinoma, three in total, showed partial responses. Study-wide points: More expanded clones were found, on average, in CD8+ than in CD4+ T cells. Clonal expansion from baseline to week 6 occurred in both CD4+ and CD8+ T cells.

About this clone: What it binds is unknown.

This table comes from immunoSEQ multiplex PCR, and its TCRdb copy is limited to in-frame clones, with some not included. The repertoire holds over 30,000 clones, approximately 79% seen once, with just over 14% in the top ten. Material: CD4+ or CD8+ T cells sorted from blood, obtained in a trial of the OX40 agonist ivuxolimab. This receptor was obtained from an adult with an advanced solid tumor such as melanoma, head and neck, liver or kidney cancer.

DNA of the CDR3: TGTGCCAGTAGTCCCACGGGAAGCCCCGAGACCCAGTACTTC. Protein sequence: CASSPTGSPETQYF. The rearrangement uses TRBV19 and TRBJ2-5; the D gene is possibly TRBD2 (5 bases). Germline V lookup: CDR1 LNHDA, CDR2 SQIVND (reference sequence). Trimming shortened V by 5 bases and J by 5 bases, and 15 bases separated the two germline ends. The CDR3 contains 14 residues.